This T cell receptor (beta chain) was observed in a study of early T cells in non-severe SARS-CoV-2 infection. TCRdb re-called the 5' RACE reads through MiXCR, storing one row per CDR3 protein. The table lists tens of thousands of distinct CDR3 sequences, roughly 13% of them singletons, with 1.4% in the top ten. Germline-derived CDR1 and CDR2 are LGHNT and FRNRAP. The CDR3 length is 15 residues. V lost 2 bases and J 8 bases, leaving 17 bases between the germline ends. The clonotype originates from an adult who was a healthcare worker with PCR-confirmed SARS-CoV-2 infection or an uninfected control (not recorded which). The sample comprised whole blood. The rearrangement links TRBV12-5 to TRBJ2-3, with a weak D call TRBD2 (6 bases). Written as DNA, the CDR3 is TGTGCTAGTGGTTTGAGCCGGGACCCCGGGGGTACGCAGTATTTT. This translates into CASGLSRDPGGTQYF.